This T cell receptor beta chain was identified during a study of patients and donors after allogeneic stem cell transplantation. Looked up from germline, CDR1 is SGHDT and CDR2 is YYEEEE. CDR3 length: 13 amino acids. V was pared by 0 bases and J by 4 bases, with 6 bases between. This clonotype has a handful of counts. TCRdb analysed the RT-PCR reads with MiXCR anew, one entry per CDR3 protein. The repertoire holds 900,000 to 1,000,000 distinct CDR3 sequences, with approximately 19% as singletons. V usage is TRBV5-6 and J usage is TRBJ2-3, with unresolved D. The source material was blood, either unsorted or a sorted T cell fraction (not recorded which). This receptor was taken from a human donor who was either an allogeneic HSCT recipient or a stem cell or donor lymphocyte infusion donor (not recorded which). It is not recorded whose cells these are; they may come from a transplant donor. The CDR3 coding sequence is TGTGCCAGCAGCTTGGCGACCGCAGATACGCAGTATTTT. It codes for CASSLATADTQYF.